This T cell receptor (beta chain) was captured in a study of regulatory T cells in long-lasting Graves disease (dated by TCRdb to about 2021). Some background on the complete study: Newly diagnosed Graves' disease patients had taken antithyroid drugs for less than 3 months. The study was conducted in China and was registered as a clinical trial. Persistent Graves' disease patients were compared with newly diagnosed Graves' disease patients by peripheral blood TCR sequencing and RNA sequencing. A total of some 35 samples underwent TCR sequencing, from about 13 patients with persistent Graves' disease and approximately 20 patients with newly diagnosed Graves' disease.

The CDR3 runs 19 amino acids, cysteine and phenylalanine included. The entry retains the CDR3 DNA only, 57 bases that are in frame from base 1. Reading the germline V gene gives CDR1 LGHNA and CDR2 YNFKEQ. Unmatched junction bases come to 15, with V trimmed by 6 bases and J by 0 bases. The library came from multiplex PCR. The data were produced on an Illumina HiSeq 4000. CDR3 regions were amplified by Arm-PCR with iRepertoire HTBI primers to construct TCR beta libraries. Before sequencing, the PCR products went through gel purification. The authors' pipeline ran thus. A total of 62 TRBV and more than twelve TRBJ segments were identified across samples and were used for gene usage analysis of CDR3 amino acid clonotypes. Filtered high-quality paired reads were merged into contigs using COPE and FqMerger. Contigs were aligned with BLAST to IMGT TRBV, TRBD and TRBJ reference genes, and CDR3 was defined per IMGT. Any clonotype with a frequency above 0.1% was counted as a highly expanded clone. Shannon entropy was used to measure repertoire diversity, and the Gini coefficient was used to measure V-J evenness. Public clonotypes were defined as clonotypes shared by more than one individual. TCRdb reanalyzed the raw reads on its own, using fastp at Q25 for trimming and MiXCR for clone calling, and kept in-frame beta chains. Identical CDR3 proteins give one entry, which carries the most common genes and DNA. TCRdb, not the original authors, processed these V and J calls. This sample comprises about 440,000 distinct CDR3 sequences, under 15% of them detected only once. Jointly, the top ten make up approximately 15% of the sample.

Explained via the paper, the time point label denotes: newly diagnosed GD, antithyroid drugs for less than 3 months. For both TCR sequencing and RNA sequencing, RNA was extracted from PBMCs in TRIzol. The diagnosis of Graves' disease was made according to American Thyroid Association guidelines. Recruitment of patients was carried out at an endocrinology department in Xi'an, China. From each patient, around 9 milliliters of peripheral blood was collected into an EDTA anticoagulant tube. Ficoll Paque Plus density gradient separation was used to isolate PBMCs, and no additional T cell sorting was done. An Agilent 2100 Bioanalyzer and agarose gel were used to check RNA quality, while a NanoDrop 2000 measured RNA concentration. The paper's findings and limits, for the study overall: The authors noted that the small sample size was a limitation that may lower accuracy. Compared with newly diagnosed patients, persistent Graves' disease patients had lower TCR Shannon entropy and fewer highly expanded clones, which suggests clonal expansion. Persistent disease showed preferential use of TRBV28, TRBJ1-2 and TRBJ2-5, whereas newly diagnosed disease favored TRBV20-1 and TRBJ2-1. Sequencing and analysis were restricted to the TCR beta chain. Because the primary lesion, thyroid tissue, could not be accessed, the study looked at peripheral blood alone. Patients with persistent disease shared more public clonotypes (around 3,000) than newly diagnosed patients did (966).

A remark on this clonotype: Which antigen it targets is not known. Base qualities are missing; no much larger clone stands one base away.

These same records also appear under a second study, on T cells in Graves' hyperthyroidism and ophthalmopathy. From the second report: A patient counted as having stable Graves' hyperthyroidism if no progression to ophthalmopathy occurred over 18 months of follow-up. Hyperthyroidism patients were newly diagnosed, with disease duration under 2 months, and aged 18 to 65 years. Patients with uncontrolled infections, other autoimmune diseases, pregnancy or lactation were excluded. Diagnoses were established on the basis of clinical symptoms, serum thyroxine and TRAb, thyroid ultrasound, and orbital computed tomography. The first round of RT-PCR for the TCR CDR3 was performed with the HTBI primer set and the Qiagen OneStep RT-PCR kit. Most expanded thyroid clonotypes (frequency above 0.001) were also detected in blood, suggesting blood repertoires may reflect thyroid immune responses. In cross-validation, a model built on a 13 V-J signature told ophthalmopathy apart from stable hyperthyroidism with just under 90% sensitivity and roughly 81% specificity, and in testing the same model reached 80%/75%. In validation, progression to ophthalmopathy was predicted by the model with roughly 71% sensitivity and about 72% specificity, a median of about 6.4 months before onset. TCR V-J signatures able to tell the groups apart were searched for in a discovery cohort of some 100 patients, of whom approximately 40 had Graves' ophthalmopathy and about 60 had stable Graves' hyperthyroidism. Prospective prediction of ophthalmopathy was tested in an independent validation cohort consisting of under 20 hyperthyroidism patients and over 15 patients who later progressed to ophthalmopathy. For training and testing, the 100 or so patients in the discovery cohort were randomly divided in a 7:3 ratio. Thyroid tissue and blood T-cell repertoires from about six Graves' hyperthyroidism patients were also compared in the study. Once sampling was done, hyperthyroidism patients were given methimazole at a starting dose of 30 mg daily, whereas ophthalmopathy patients were given high-dose intravenous methylprednisolone. Libraries were constructed in a second round of multiplex PCR, after which size selection and purification were carried out. Sequencing of the libraries was done on an Illumina HiSeq2000 using paired-end 100 bp reads. Raw data were processed with SOAPnuke, discarding reads with adapters, uncalled bases, mean Phred below 15, or no exact constant-primer or identifier match. High-quality paired reads were merged with COPE v1.2.5, and unique nucleotide sequences were defined as clonotypes. MiTCR v1.1 was used to align clonotypes to the IMGT TRBV, TRBD and TRBJ reference segments. The analysis included only V-J combinations with a frequency above 0.0001, which together covered 99.2% of the repertoires. A TCS score was defined as the ratio between F50 (clonal expansion) and ExV (chaos), using BLOSUM62-based TCRdist between CDR3 peptides within each V-J. Welch's t-statistics and random forest reduced 500 to 550 V-J features to 13, which were used in a naive Bayes classifier (R e1071). Sample size was not statistically predetermined, and blinding of investigators to group allocation was not performed. The paper reports TCR Vbeta CDR3 sequencing of approximately 130 peripheral blood samples: over 40 ophthalmopathy, some 80 hyperthyroidism and 17 progressor patients.

The receptor chain draws on TRBV4-2 and TRBJ2-7; the central 12 bases match TRBD2. The sequenced sample was peripheral blood mononuclear cells (PBMCs), obtained at new diagnosis, from a patient treated with antithyroid drugs. This receptor was identified in a woman in her twenties or thirties with Graves disease. Donor details come from another sample of the same person, matched by shared clones. The CDR3 has the sequence CASRPITSGRRASSYEQYF. The bases read TGTGCCAGCAGACCCATAACTAGCGGGAGGCGTGCTAGCTCCTACGAGCAGTACTTC.